This TCR beta chain was profiled in a study of cytomegalovirus exposure and HLA in healthy donors. The overall study: The approximately 120 validation repertoires and the approximately 630 first-cohort repertoires shared a platform, a later analysis reported. Study-wide results and limits: In the roughly 120 validation repertoires, a later analysis found that first-cohort TCR clusters tended to co-occur. As was reported, the classifier diagnosed cytomegalovirus status with high specificity and sensitivity.

Generated by immunoSEQ multiplex PCR, the TCRdb table keeps only in-frame clones and is missing some. This table has about 180,000 clones, about 85% appearing once. This clone was seen only once. What it binds is not known. This CDR3 has 15 amino acids. Germline V gene sequence: CDR1 SGHNT, CDR2 YYREEE (reference sequence). The V end lost 4 bases, the J end lost 5 bases, and 16 bases lay between the germline ends. The source material was PBMCs. The TCR was taken from a man aged 18 to 29 in good health and CMV-seropositive. This chain links TRBV5-4 with TRBJ2-1; D is perhaps TRBD1 (6 bases). The CDR3 bases are TGTGCCAGCAGCAGTTCGGGACACCCAAACAATGAGCAGTTCTTC. This encodes CASSSSGHPNNEQFF.